This record concerns one T cell receptor (beta chain) sequence. What antigen it recognizes has not been identified. Per-base qualities were not stored, and no clone one base away is much larger. This entry is derived from a study of STAT3 mutations in large granular lymphocyte leukemia (dated by TCRdb to the late 2010s). Regarding the study in general: In roughly half of the longitudinally sequenced T-LGLL patients, canonical activating STAT3 mutations were detected. Over half of the T-LGLL patients were given one or more immunosuppressive therapy regimens, and 30% to 45% of the treated patients had a hematologic response. Patients with T-cell large granular lymphocyte leukemia underwent serial deep sequencing of TCRbeta CDR3 and STAT3 to reconstruct clonal hierarchy and dynamics. From an initial cohort of 200 to 250 LGL patients, 15 to 20 representative T-LGLL cases were chosen for longitudinal sequencing of TCRbeta and STAT3. As controls within the study, a couple of patients with natural killer LGL leukemia were also sequenced longitudinally. On average, sequencing was done at 3 to 4 time points per patient, with the number of samplings ranging from 2 to 8.

The research as a whole found: TCR clonotype switching after therapy was observed in 6 of 18 patients, and all newly emerging clones were found to be STAT3 wild type. The linking of therapy response to changes in TCR clonal burden was complicated by variable intervals between samplings and differing treatment regimens. All T-LGLL patients had at least one immunodominant TCRbeta clonotype, and roughly half had multiple immunodominant subclonotypes. Because codominant clonotypes persisted in some patients, a small but highly pathogenic clone may have been missed. Dominant TCR clone burden was found to exceed STAT3 mutant burden in several patients, suggesting that STAT3 mutation arose secondarily within a pre-expanded clone. Because no samples were available when a clone first appeared, clonal expansion had to be inferred from samplings taken at other points.

TCRbeta libraries were sequenced on an Illumina MiSeq, and an average of roughly 41,000 productive templates per sample was obtained. The immunoSEQ assay, which uses multiplex PCR amplification, was used to generate TCRbeta CDR3 libraries. On the authors' methods: Following a previously defined approach, repertoire diversity was calculated, and values close to 0 point to extremely monoclonal samples. Drawn from immuneACCESS, this table holds only the in-frame rearrangements with V and J called that TCRdb kept. Clones are partly lost; checked studies trace under half to an unresolved V gene and leave the rest unexplained. The V and J calls and clone size come from that table; D and trimming were worked out from the DNA. This sample comprises approximately 42,000 clones, about 81% of them detected only once. Jointly, the top ten make up 0.43% of the sample. V sheds 6 bases and J sheds 5 bases, leaving 19 bases between their ends. CDR1 and CDR2 were assigned from the germline V gene (reference sequence) as LNHDA and SQIVND. From its cysteine to its phenylalanine, the CDR3 spans 15 amino acids. The entry retains the CDR3 DNA only, 45 bases that are in frame from base 1.

The same DNA, extracted from blood mononuclear cells, served for both TCR sequencing and STAT3 sequencing. Material for sequencing was PBMCs. This receptor was identified in a human donor with T large granular lymphocyte leukemia. Some clones in this sample may be carry-over from other donors' samples. In this chain, TRBV19 is recombined with TRBJ2-5, with the D assignment possibly TRBD1 or TRBD2, given 5 matching bases for each. CDR3 region: CASSPSGVEGETQYF. Here is the DNA: TGTGCCAGTAGCCCCTCGGGCGTAGAGGGGGAGACCCAGTACTTC.